This T cell receptor beta chain was sequenced during a study of T cell repertoires in cytomegalovirus infection. On the study more broadly: Matching HLA type and CMV infection were both indicated by public TCR beta signatures.

Per germline, CDR1 MGHRA and CDR2 YSYEKL. The CDR3 sequence is 15 residues long. Only a few counts were recorded for this clonotype. The junction departs from germline at one end; a sequencing error may be responsible. TCRdb re-analysed the reads in MiXCR, keeping a single row per CDR3 protein. This table holds around 630,000 distinct CDR3 sequences, 20% to 25% found once. V usage is TRBV4-1 and J usage is TRBJ1-1; D uncertain. Source material: CD8+ T cells from PBMCs. The TCR was taken from a human donor in good health (CMV status not recorded). Some clones in this sample may be carry-over from other donors' samples. This chain's CDR3 is CPSSQDRIVHTEAFF. The CDR3 DNA is TGCCCCAGCAGCCAAGATAGGATAGTACACACTGAAGCTTTCTTT.